Following are 7 T cell receptor beta chains from one sample sequenced in a study of T cell repertoires in cytomegalovirus infection (dated by TCRdb to about 2019). Sequencing used an Illumina HiSeq 1500. TCRdb reworked the public reads: Q25 trimming with fastp, MiXCR clone assembly, productive beta chains retained. Every entry covers one CDR3 protein and lists the most common genes and DNA from its rows. For this sample the table gives about 310,000 distinct CDR3 sequences, of which around 25% were detected only once. The ten largest make up about 14% of the sample. Interpreted using the paper, the treatment or condition label stands for: in vitro stimulation with specific CMV peptide epitopes to enrich CMV-specific T cells. These receptors' antigens are unknown. The specimen comprised cultured PBMCs, sampled from culture after CMV antigen stimulation. Every receptor here comes from a human donor in good health (CMV status not recorded). Some clones in this sample may be carry-over from other donors' samples.

This clonotype has at least ten counts. The chain is built from TRBV6-1 and TRBJ1-5; TRBD1 matches at 11 bases. Germline assignment: CDR1 MNHNS and CDR2 SASEGT. This CDR3 is 13 amino acids long. V lost 9 bases to trimming and J lost 5 bases; unmatched junction nucleotides: 3. The CDR3 DNA reads as TGTGCCAGTACGGGACAGGGGGATCAGCCCCAGCATTTT. Its translation: CASTGQGDQPQHF.

This clonotype occurred a few times. In nucleotides, the CDR3 is TGTGCCACCAGCAGAGAAGCGAAGCGGTGGAGCACAGATACGCAGTATTTT. Translating gives CATSREAKRWSTDTQYF. The rearrangement joins TRBV15 to TRBJ2-3, with D possibly matching TRBD2 (5 bases). The CDR3 is 17 residues long. Germline V gene lookup returns CDR1 LNHNV and CDR2 YYDKDF (reference sequence). The V end was cut by 0 bases, the J end by 0 bases, with 13 bases between. Supplemented by reference TRBV15 and TRBJ2-3, the full variable domain reads DAMVIQNPRYQVTQFGKPVTLSCSQTLNHNVMYWYQQKSSQAPKLLFHYYDKDFNNEADTPDNFQSRRPNTSFCFLDIRSPGLGDTAMYLCATSREAKRWSTDTQYFGPGTRLTVL.

The chain employs TRBV12-3 or TRBV12-4 and TRBJ2-4; 7 bases are shared with TRBD2. CDR3 length: 16 amino acids. The J segment lost 8 bases and the V segment lost 2 bases, leaving 12 bases of the junction unmatched. CDR3 in amino acids: CASSLTGGPAVYIQYF. The CDR3 DNA reads as TGTGCCAGCAGTTTAACGGGGGGACCGGCTGTCTACATTCAGTACTTC.

In this sample, this clonotype turned up a few times. V and J are TRBV19 and TRBJ2-5; 10 positions agree with TRBD1. The CDR3 is made up of 15 amino acids. Germline lookup yields CDR1 LNHDA and CDR2 SQIVND (reference sequence). With V trimmed by 5 bases and J by 5 bases, 8 bases remained unmatched. The CDR3, as DNA: TGTGCCAGTAGTTCTCCCGGACAGGGGGTTGAGACCCAGTACTTC. Its protein product is CASSSPGQGVETQYF.

DNA of the CDR3: TGTGCCAGCAGCCCGAAGAGAGAGGGGAACATTCAGTACTTC. Amino acids: CASSPKREGNIQYF. The J gene is TRBJ2-4, the V gene TRBV5-4; either TRBD1 or TRBD2 may supply D (5 bases each). Per the germline V gene, CDR1 is SGHNT and CDR2 is YYREEE (reference sequence). Trimming pared 4 bases from V and 7 bases from J, leaving 15 bases between. The CDR3 runs 14 residues. Using reference TRBV5-4 and TRBJ2-4 for the parts outside the CDR3, the full variable domain is ETGVTQSPTHLIKTRGQQVTLRCSSQSGHNTVSWYQQALGQGPQFIFQYYREEENGRGNFPPRFSGLQFPNYSSELNVNALELDDSALYLCASSPKREGNIQYFGAGTRLSVL.

In this sample, this clonotype turned up many times. V is TRBV4-2 and J is TRBJ1-2, with TRBD1 matching over 7 bases. CDR1 LGHNA and CDR2 YNFKEQ come from the germline V gene. The ends lost 4 bases at V and 4 bases at J; junction bases unmatched: 3. This CDR3 region has 13 residues. CDR3 protein: CASSPDRSYGYTF. The CDR3 DNA follows: TGTGCCAGCAGCCCGGACAGGTCCTATGGCTACACCTTC.

This clonotype was detected only a few times. The chain links TRBV11-2 to TRBJ2-7; D remains unclear. Per the germline V gene, CDR1 is SGHAT and CDR2 is FQNNGV. This CDR3 is built from 11 residues. The V end was cut by 5 bases, the J end by 6 bases, with 8 bases between. The CDR3: CASSISSEQYF. The CDR3 DNA sequence: TGTGCCAGCAGCATATCTTCCGAGCAGTACTTC.